This entry concerns a single T cell receptor (beta chain). The target antigen is unknown. TCRdb recomputed calls from the 5' RACE reads with MiXCR, one row per CDR3 protein. This sample has more than 25,000 distinct CDR3 sequences, with around 14% found just once. The record originates from a study of CD8 T cells in ankylosing spondylitis. Study observations and caveats: A number of the motif variants had already been described in reactive arthritis synovial fluid and blood. Disease-linked clones were found to be CD8+ and relatively rare in peripheral blood.

The ends were cut back, 4 bases at V and 2 bases at J, with 8 bases in the middle. The CDR3 totals 14 residues. CDR1 SNHLY and CDR2 FYNNEI come from the germline V gene. The TCR sequence derives from a male donor with ankylosing spondylitis or in good health (not recorded which). V usage is TRBV2 and J usage is TRBJ1-4, with unresolved D. The sample taken for sequencing was blood. CDR3 sequence reads: CASSVVLTNEKLFF. Here the CDR3 DNA reads TGTGCCAGCAGTGTTGTTTTGACTAATGAAAAACTGTTTTTT.